This T cell receptor beta chain is drawn from a study of CD8 T cells in Susac syndrome. This CDR3 comprises 13 residues. V gave up 2 bases and J gave up 4 bases, with 8 bases separating them. When the RNA was reverse transcribed, random hexamers were used with an input of roughly 0.45 to 1 ug. A multiplex approach, immunoSEQ multiplex PCR, amplified TCR beta CDR3 across 54 Vbeta and 13 Jbeta. One entry per CDR3 protein results from TCRdb running MiXCR on the immunoSEQ multiplex PCR reads. The profile shows 150,000 to 190,000 distinct CDR3 sequences, 85% to 95% of them singletons. Sequencing used CD4+ T cells from PBMCs. This receptor was obtained from a human donor with Susac syndrome. The chain joins TRBV12-3 or TRBV12-4 to TRBJ1-1; a weak D match, TRBD1 (5 bases). The CDR3 DNA reads TGTGCCAGCAGTTTACAGGGTCCCACTGAAGCTTTCTTT. Amino acids: CASSLQGPTEAFF.